The 17 T cell receptor beta chains listed next were all sequenced from one sample in a study of OX40 agonist ivuxolimab in advanced cancers. TCRdb's table, derived via immunoSEQ multiplex PCR, lists solely in-frame clones and lacks some. The sample lists 58,000 or so clones, roughly four fifths occurring once. Sequenced material: CD4+ or CD8+ T cells sorted from blood, taken in a trial of the OX40 agonist ivuxolimab. The source of these receptors is an adult with an advanced solid tumor such as melanoma, head and neck, liver or kidney cancer.

This clone was seen once. The V gene is TRBV28, the J gene TRBJ1-2; a possible D gene is TRBD1 (5 bases). The CDR3 loop spans 15 amino acids. V shed 5 bases and J shed 2 bases, with 15 bases lying between them. Germline CDR1 MDHEN, CDR2 SYDVKM. CDR3 bases: TGTGCCAGCAGTCCCGCCCCGGCAGGGAACTATGGCTACACCTTC. Translating gives CASSPAPAGNYGYTF.

The V call is TRBV6-1, the J call TRBJ2-1, with D perhaps TRBD1 (5 bases). The CDR3 is 14 residues long. CDR1 is MNHNS and CDR2 is SASEGT in the germline V gene. Trimming stripped 7 bases from V and 2 bases from J, with 12 bases between. The CDR3 loop is CASNRQSTYNEQFF. The CDR3 DNA reads TGTGCCAGCAACAGACAGTCCACCTACAATGAGCAGTTCTTC.

The V call is TRBV12-5, the J call TRBJ1-1, with 7 nucleotides matching TRBD1. The V and J ends lost 4 bases and 7 bases, in that order; junction bases with no gene match: 6. The CDR3 has 13 amino acids. The V gene's germline CDR1 is LGHNT and CDR2 FRNRAP. CDR3 in DNA: TGTGCTAGTGGTTCAGGGACAGTGGGTGAAGCTTTCTTT. Residues: CASGSGTVGEAFF.

V and J are TRBV18 and TRBJ1-2; TRBD1 matches 7 bases. With 2 bases clipped from V and 2 bases from J, the junction kept 8 bases outside the gene matches. This CDR3 has 16 amino acids. Per germline, CDR1 KGHSH and CDR2 LQKENI. In DNA, the CDR3 is TGTGCCAGCTCACCATCTACAGGGGAGAGAAACTATGGCTACACCTTC. Protein product: CASSPSTGERNYGYTF.

The rearrangement links TRBV4-1 to TRBJ1-6; possible D gene TRBD1, 5 bases. The germline gives CDR1 MGHRA, CDR2 YSYEKL. The CDR3 has 15 residues. V dropped 4 bases and J dropped 3 bases, with 10 bases sitting between them. DNA of the CDR3: TGCGCCAGCAGCCTACAGGAAAACTATAATTCACCCCTCCACTTT. Encoded protein: CASSLQENYNSPLHF.

This clone was found a few times. The sample contains more than one DNA sequence encoding this CDR3. The J gene is TRBJ1-2, the V gene TRBV11-2; D is possibly TRBD1 (5 bases). Trimming cost V 5 bases and J 5 bases, with 21 bases left between them. CDR3 length equals 16 residues. Looked up from germline, CDR1 is SGHAT and CDR2 is FQNNGV. The CDR3 region is CASSGSGGRGDYGYTF. The CDR3 DNA reads TGTGCCAGCAGCGGTAGTGGGGGTCGGGGGGATTATGGCTACACCTTC.

This chain connects TRBV10-2 to TRBJ2-3; 8 nucleotides match TRBD2. CDR1 WSHSY and CDR2 SAAADI come from the germline V gene. This CDR3 is 15 amino acids long. With V trimmed by 8 bases and J by 0 bases, 7 bases remained unmatched. This CDR3 is CASGLAGPSTDTQYF. CDR3 nucleotide sequence: TGCGCCAGCGGCTTAGCGGGACCAAGCACAGATACGCAGTATTTT.

The rearrangement joins TRBV18 to TRBJ1-4; D gene ambiguous. This CDR3 is 13 amino acids long. Trimming removed 6 bases at V and 10 bases at J, with 15 bases between. Germline assignment: CDR1 KGHSH and CDR2 LQKENI. CDR3 DNA: TGTGCCAGCTCCTCGACGCCGGAGGGAAAACTGTTTTTT. Translating it yields CASSSTPEGKLFF.

The rearrangement uses TRBV5-5 and TRBJ1-1; possibly TRBD1 for D (6 bases). Trimming removed 3 bases at V and 11 bases at J, with 17 bases between. CDR3 size: 13 residues. Germline CDR1 SGHKS, CDR2 YYEKEE (reference sequence). For the CDR3, the DNA is TGTGCCAGCAGCTCCGAAAGAACAGGGTCGGCTTTCTTT. This encodes CASSSERTGSAFF. Full variable domain (outside the CDR3, taken from reference TRBV5-5 and TRBJ1-1): DAGVTQSPTHLIKTRGQQVTLRCSPISGHKSVSWYQQVLGQGPQFIFQYYEKEERGRGNFPDRFSARQFPNYSSELNVNALLLGDSALYLCASSSERTGSAFFGQGTRLTVV.

The chain uses TRBV7-7 and TRBJ2-5; a possible D gene is TRBD2 (5 bases). This CDR3 has 14 residues. Trimming removed 3 bases at V and 1 base at J, with 9 bases between. Germline lookup yields CDR1 SSHAT and CDR2 FNYEAQ (reference sequence). CDR3 residues: CASSFTGSQETQYF. Here the CDR3 DNA reads TGTGCCAGCAGCTTTACGGGAAGCCAAGAGACCCAGTACTTC.

This sequence joins TRBV6-6 and TRBJ1-4, with TRBD1 as a possible D gene (6 bases). V dropped 0 bases and J dropped 8 bases, with 10 bases sitting between them. CDR3 length: 14 amino acids. Germline assignment: CDR1 MNHNY and CDR2 SVGAGI (reference sequence). The CDR3 DNA follows: TGTGCCAGCAGTTACTCAGGGGGAGGAGAAAAACTGTTTTTT. Translation gives CASSYSGGGEKLFF.

J is TRBJ2-1 and V is TRBV30, with D perhaps TRBD2 (5 bases). CDR1 GTSNPN and CDR2 SVGIG come from the germline V gene (reference sequence). The CDR3 sequence is 13 residues long. CDR3 bases: TGTGCACGCGGACTTAACTCCTACAATGAGCAGTTCTTC. Amino acids: CARGLNSYNEQFF.

J is TRBJ2-3 and V is TRBV5-6; 11 nucleotides line up with TRBD2. Per germline, CDR1 SGHDT and CDR2 YYEEEE. CDR3 size: 15 residues. Trimming took 3 bases from V and 11 from J; bases not matched to a gene: 11. CDR3 coding DNA: TGTGCCAGCAGCTCCCCCGGTAGCGGGGGGGCCTTGCAGTATTTT. It codes for CASSSPGSGGALQYF.

The rearrangement links TRBV7-2 to TRBJ1-2, with 8 nucleotides matching TRBD1. This CDR3 is 16 amino acids long. V dropped 5 bases and J dropped 3; count of bases not matched to a gene: 11. Germline values: CDR1 SGHTA, CDR2 FQGNSA. The CDR3 protein is CASSPGTGRGDYGYTF. The CDR3 nucleotides are TGTGCCAGCAGCCCAGGGACAGGACGGGGAGACTATGGCTACACCTTC.

V is TRBV7-8 and J is TRBJ1-5; D uncertain. The germline gives CDR1 SGHVS, CDR2 FQNEAQ. V lost 5 bases and J 11 bases, leaving 19 bases between the germline ends. This CDR3 is built from 14 residues. This CDR3 is CASSPRGFEWTQHF. The CDR3 coding sequence is TGTGCCAGCAGCCCGAGAGGCTTTGAATGGACCCAGCATTTT.

This clone was detected only once. The V call is TRBV19, the J call TRBJ2-1; D may be TRBD2 (5 bases). Germline CDR1 LNHDA, CDR2 SQIVND (reference sequence). Between the trimmed V and J ends, which lost 5 bases and 10 bases, there was a span of 12 bases. The CDR3 runs to 12 residues. The chain's CDR3 is CASSLPGGEQFF. CDR3 in DNA: TGTGCCAGTAGTCTACCCGGAGGAGAGCAGTTCTTC.

This clone was detected only a few times. J is TRBJ1-3 and V is TRBV18; maybe TRBD1 (6 bases). CDR1 and CDR2 from the germline V gene are KGHSH and LQKENI. Trimming shortened V by 3 bases and J by 4 bases, and 13 bases separated the two germline ends. CDR3 length: 15 residues. The chain's CDR3 is CASSPTGGVGNTIYF. The CDR3 DNA is TGTGCCAGCTCACCGACGGGGGGCGTGGGAAACACCATATATTTT.